These 27 T cell receptor beta chains were all obtained from the same sample, sequenced in a study of tumor-infiltrating lymphocytes in primary liver carcinoma. The study co-extracted DNA and RNA from around 20-30 mg of unsorted bulk tissue. Production of TCR beta cDNA used approximately 0.55 ug total RNA together with a constant-region primer. Three nested multiplex PCR rounds, a slightly modified ARM-PCR method, built the TCR beta libraries. Investigators reported that the first two PCR rounds, at 10 cycles each, used TRBV1-TRBV30 forward primers with a C-beta reverse primer. TCRdb called the multiplex PCR reads again in MiXCR, with one record for every CDR3 protein. The sample consists of 60,000 to 90,000 distinct CDR3 sequences, about 70% of them appearing once. Sequencing was done on a sample of liver tumor tissue from sampling region 4. Subset reported: tumor region T4, right-lateral pole. The source is a man between 40 and 49 years old with primary liver carcinoma and hepatitis B virus infection.

This clonotype was counted a single time. The rearrangement joins TRBV5-1 to TRBJ1-1; the D is unclear. Trimming pared 4 bases from V and 5 bases from J, leaving 15 bases between. Germline V CDR1 and CDR2: SGHRS, YFSETQ. The CDR3 has 14 residues. The chain's CDR3 is CASSPVLGSTEAFF. The CDR3 nucleotides are TGCGCCAGCAGCCCCGTATTAGGGAGTACTGAAGCTTTCTTT.

At least ten counts were recorded for this clonotype. This chain links TRBV12-5 with TRBJ2-2, with a possible D match to TRBD1 (6 bases). The V gene lost 0 bases and the J gene lost 7 bases, with 12 bases spanning the gap. CDR1 LGHNT and CDR2 FRNRAP come from the germline V gene. The CDR3 length is 15 residues. The CDR3 sequence: CASGLVLQGIGELFF. The DNA of the CDR3 is TGTGCTAGTGGTTTGGTCCTACAGGGCATCGGGGAGCTGTTTTTT. Full variable domain (remainder filled in from reference TRBV12-5 and TRBJ2-2): DARVTQTPRHKVTEMGQEVTMRCQPILGHNTVFWYRQTMMQGLELLAYFRNRAPLDDSGMPKDRFSAEMPDATLATLKIQPSEPRDSAVYFCASGLVLQGIGELFFGEGSRLTVL.

For this clonotype: Since the CDR3 does not end with the conserved phenylalanine or tryptophan, this likely comes from a read error. This chain connects TRBV7-8 to TRBJ2-5, with 7 positions matching TRBD1. The CDR3 is 16 amino acids. In germline, CDR1 is SGHVS, CDR2 FQNEAQ. The CDR3 DNA is TGTGCCAGCAGCCCCCGGAGAGCAGGGGGTCAAGAGGCCCAGTACCTC. Translation: CASSPRRAGGQEAQYL.

The V call is TRBV9, the J call TRBJ2-3; no firm D call. Germline loops: CDR1 SGDLS, CDR2 YYNGEE. This CDR3 is 15 amino acids long. The ends were cut back, 0 bases at V and 5 bases at J, with 13 bases in the middle. This CDR3 is CASSVGVGMGDTQYF. The CDR3 DNA reads TGTGCCAGCAGCGTAGGTGTGGGAATGGGAGATACGCAGTATTTT.

This clonotype was counted a few times. The chain has TRBV28 and TRBJ2-3, with D perhaps matching TRBD1 or TRBD2 (5 bases each). Germline assignment: CDR1 MDHEN and CDR2 SYDVKM. CDR3 size: 14 residues. Trimming took 2 bases from V and 6 from J, leaving 12 bases between them. The CDR3 here is CASSLGGSPDTQYF. The CDR3 nucleotides read TGTGCCAGCAGTTTAGGGGGTAGCCCGGATACGCAGTATTTT.

This clonotype was counted a single time. Mismatch with germline at one junction end may stem from a read error. The CDR3 protein is CASSLLIDNKQFF. The DNA of the CDR3 is TGTGCCAGCAGTCTTCTCATCGACAATAAGCAATTCTTC. The V gene is TRBV6-5, the J gene TRBJ2-1, with D hard to call. The germline gives CDR1 MNHEY, CDR2 SVGAGI. There are 13 residues in the CDR3.

Concerning this clonotype: One base away lies a much larger clone, so this may be a sequencing read error. This chain connects TRBV29-1 to TRBJ2-3; TRBD1 might be the D (5 bases). The CDR3 spans 10 residues. CDR1 SQVTM and CDR2 ANQGSEA come from the germline V gene. The CDR3 here is CGVGTGTQYF. The CDR3 DNA reads as TGCGGCGTTGGCACAGGTACGCAGTATTTT.

This clonotype appeared a few times. A junction end diverges from the germline sequence, so it may reflect a read error. The rearrangement joins TRBV10-2 to TRBJ2-7, with 13 bases fitting TRBD2. CDR1 is WSHSY and CDR2 is SAAADI in the germline V gene. The CDR3 has 15 amino acids. The CDR3, as DNA: TGTGCCAGCAGCCACGGACTAGCGGGAGAATACGAGCAGTACTTC. Protein: CASSHGLAGEYEQYF.

This clonotype has just a few counts. A much larger clone lies a single base off, so this may be a read error. The rearrangement links TRBV13 to TRBJ2-2; no reliable D call. CDR3 length: 15 residues. Germline loops: CDR1 PRHDT, CDR2 FYEKMQ (reference sequence). CDR3 bases: TGTCCCAGCAGCCAAGGGATGCCGCTTTCCGGGGAGCTGTTTTTT. This codes for CPSSQGMPLSGELFF.

This clonotype was seen only a few times. Given a much more abundant clone one base away, this may be a read error. The chain joins TRBV6-6 to TRBJ1-2, with a tentative D call TRBD1 (6 bases). The CDR3 totals 14 residues. CDR1 MNHNY and CDR2 SVGAGI come from the germline V gene (reference sequence). The CDR3 bases are TGTGCCAGCAGTCCTGACGACAGGTCGGGTGGCCACACCTTC. It encodes CASSPDDRSGGHTF.

Worth noting for this clonotype: Its ends do not fully match the called genes, so a read error is possible. The chain's CDR3 is CASSQDGGEGGQPQHF. The CDR3 DNA reads TGTGCCAGCAGCCAAGATGGAGGGGAGGGGGGGCAGCCTCAGCATTTT. J is TRBJ1-5 and V is TRBV4-2; perhaps TRBD1 as D (6 bases). The germline CDR1 and CDR2 sequences are LGHNA and YNFKEQ. This CDR3 spans 16 amino acids.

Of note for this clonotype: The junction departs from germline at one end; a sequencing error may be responsible. The chain combines TRBV6-2 or TRBV6-3 with TRBJ2-3, with D perhaps TRBD1 (6 bases). Per germline, CDR1 MNHEY and CDR2 SVGEGT. CDR3 length: 14 residues. The CDR3 protein is CASSYQGTTVTQYF. DNA of the CDR3: TGTGCCAGCAGTTACCAGGGGACCACAGTTACGCAGTATTTT.

On this clonotype: A read error may explain this, as a much larger clone is one base away. The V call is TRBV10-3, the J call TRBJ2-7; no firm D call. The CDR3 covers 14 residues. Per the germline V gene, CDR1 is ENHRY and CDR2 is SYGVKD. Here the CDR3 reads CAISESIGSYEQHF. The CDR3 DNA reads as TGTGCCATCAGTGAGTCGATCGGCTCCTACGAGCAGCACTTC.

This clonotype has a handful of counts. One junction end does not reproduce the germline sequence, and a read error may be involved. The CDR3 protein is CASSSARDTQYF. The CDR3 region has the DNA TGTGCAAGCAGCTCGGCGCGGGATACGCAGTATTTT. The V and J genes are TRBV11-2 and TRBJ2-3; D is undetermined. The CDR3 sequence is 12 residues long. CDR1 and CDR2 from the germline V gene are SGHAT and FQNNGV.

This clonotype was seen at least ten times. The rearrangement uses TRBV6-6 and TRBJ1-6, with D unresolved. Germline CDR1 is MNHNY and CDR2 is SVGAGI (reference sequence). The CDR3 extends over 14 amino acids. The V end lost 9 bases, the J end lost 8 bases, and 17 bases lay between the germline ends. The CDR3 nucleotides are TGTGCCAGTGCCCCCAGAGGGAAAGATTCACCCCTCCACTTT. Translating it yields CASAPRGKDSPLHF.

This clonotype was observed many times. The chain couples TRBV30 to TRBJ1-4; D is perhaps TRBD1 (5 bases). V lost 7 bases and J lost 7, with 16 bases in between. The CDR3 covers 13 residues. The germline V gene has CDR1 GTSNPN and CDR2 SVGIG (reference sequence). DNA of the CDR3: TGTGCCTACTTCGGGGGAGCGCGTGAAAAACTGTTTTTT. This encodes CAYFGGAREKLFF.

This clonotype was seen at least ten times. The V and J genes are TRBV7-9 and TRBJ2-7, with no clear D. CDR1 is SEHNR, CDR2 FQNEAQ, per germline (reference sequence). V was trimmed by 5 bases and J by 2 bases, leaving 4 bases between them. The CDR3 spans 11 residues. This chain's CDR3 is CASSKTYEQYF. The CDR3 DNA sequence: TGTGCCAGCAGCAAAACCTACGAGCAGTACTTC.

Concerning this clonotype itself: A junction boundary mismatches the germline segment, possibly from a read error. V and J are TRBV4-1 and TRBJ1-4, with 7 bases fitting TRBD1. CDR3 size: 16 residues. The V gene's germline CDR1 is MGHRA and CDR2 YSYEKL. The CDR3 nucleotides are TGCGCCAGCAGCCTAGATAAGGGACAGATTAATGAAGAACTGTTTTTT. Its protein product is CASSLDKGQINEELFF.

Comment on this clonotype: Since a much larger clone is just one base distant, this may be a read error. This chain joins TRBV28 and TRBJ2-4; D possibly matches TRBD1 or TRBD2 (5 bases each). The CDR3 contains 16 residues. Germline V lookup: CDR1 MDHEN, CDR2 SYDVKM. CDR3 in amino acids: CASSLFGGEANNIQYF. Here the CDR3 DNA reads TGTGCCAGCAGTTTATTTGGGGGAGAAGCCAACAACATTCAGTACTTC. The full variable domain, in which reference TRBV28 and TRBJ2-4 provide the parts outside the CDR3, is DVKVTQSSRYLVKRTGEKVFLECVQDMDHENMFWYRQDPGLGLRLIYFSYDVKMKEKGDIPEGYSVSREKKERFSLILESASTNQTSMYLCASSLFGGEANNIQYFGAGTRLSVL.

The sample holds one count of this clonotype. A junction boundary mismatches the germline segment, possibly from a read error. V usage is TRBV5-4 and J usage is TRBJ2-2, with 10 bases lining up with TRBD1. Germline V gene sequence: CDR1 SGHNT, CDR2 YYREEE (reference sequence). The CDR3 runs 15 residues. The CDR3 region has the DNA TGTACCAGCAGCTTGGGACAGGGGAACACCGGGAAGCTGTTTTTT. Amino acids: CTSSLGQGNTGKLFF.

This clonotype is deemed medium-sized. This chain joins TRBV5-1 and TRBJ2-7, with 9 bases identical to TRBD2. J gave up 2 bases and V 1 base, and 4 bases lay outside the gene matches. Germline CDR1 reads SGHRS; CDR2 reads YFSETQ. The CDR3 spans 15 residues. CDR3 sequence reads: CASSLTSGQAYEQYF. DNA for the CDR3: TGCGCCAGCAGCTTGACTAGCGGGCAGGCCTACGAGCAGTACTTC.

Concerning this clonotype: A single base separates this from a much larger clone, so it may be a read error. V gene TRBV5-1 combines with J gene TRBJ2-7, with D unresolved. The V and J ends lost 7 bases and 2 bases respectively, with 16 bases between them. Germline-derived CDR1 and CDR2 are SGHRS and YFSETQ. This CDR3 is 14 amino acids long. This CDR3 reads CASCRDSVAYEQYF. In nucleotides, the CDR3 is TGCGCCAGCTGCCGAGACTCCGTTGCCTACGAGCAGTACTTC. The entire variable domain, with the rest obtained from reference TRBV5-1 and TRBJ2-7, is as follows: KAGVTQTPRYLIKTRGQQVTLSCSPISGHRSVSWYQQTPGQGLQFLFEYFSETQRNKGNFPGRFSGRQFSNSRSEMNVSTLELGDSALYLCASCRDSVAYEQYFGPGTRLTVT.

This clonotype was counted between two and nine times. Mismatch with germline at one junction end may stem from a read error. The V call is TRBV7-9, the J call TRBJ2-1; TRBD1 aligns across 11 bases. There are 16 residues in the CDR3. Germline V CDR1 and CDR2: SEHNR, FQNEAQ (reference sequence). DNA of the CDR3: TGTGACAGCTTCCCCTCCGGGACAGGGGGTATCGATGAGCAGTTCTTC. Amino acids: CDSFPSGTGGIDEQFF.

Comment on this clonotype: With a much larger clone just one base away, this may be a read error. V is TRBV28 and J is TRBJ2-5; 8 bases map to TRBD1. The CDR3 runs to 14 residues. CDR1 is MDHEN and CDR2 is SYDVKM in the germline V gene. The CDR3 bases are TGTGCCAGCAGTTTACAGGGGGCCGGGGAGACCCGGTACTTC. This encodes CASSLQGAGETRYF.

This clonotype is medium-sized in the sample. This sequence joins TRBV6-5 and TRBJ1-4; the match to TRBD1 covers 9 bases. The junction had 5 bases not matched to a gene; V was cut back by 6 bases and J by 6 bases. This CDR3 is built from 14 residues. The germline CDR1 and CDR2 sequences are MNHEY and SVGAGI. The CDR3 DNA sequence: TGTGCCAGCAGAACAGGGGGCGGTGATGAAAAACTGTTTTTT. It codes for CASRTGGGDEKLFF.

In nucleotides, the CDR3 is TGCGCCAGCAGTGATCGGATAGGGGGCCTCGTTGGCTACACCTTC. This sequence encodes CASSDRIGGLVGYTF. This rearrangement joins TRBV10-2 to TRBJ1-2; 7 bases line up with TRBD1. The CDR3 is 15 residues long. Germline CDR1 WSHSY, CDR2 SAAADI. V trimming: 3 bases; J trimming: 7 bases; junction bases outside the gene matches: 11.

This chain uses TRBV2 with TRBJ2-7; the match to TRBD2 covers 8 bases. V dropped 2 bases and J dropped 4; count of bases not matched to a gene: 7. The CDR3 has 15 residues. CDR1 is SNHLY, CDR2 FYNNEI, per germline. In nucleotides, the CDR3 is TGTGCCAGCAGTGAATTGCTAGCGGGTGTGTACGAGCAGTACTTC. It encodes CASSELLAGVYEQYF.